This T cell receptor beta chain appears in the sequencing data of a study of cytomegalovirus exposure and HLA in healthy donors (TCRdb year 2017). In the study overall: According to an earlier analysis of 587 of the donors, 150 million to 200 million T cells yielded approximately 120 million unique TCR beta sequences and more than 250 Gb of sequence data. All discovery cohort repertoires had been generated on a single sequencing platform. Donor age, sex, ethnicity and CMV serostatus were compiled alongside the repertoire data. To study patterns of TCR occurrence, a later analysis re-analyzed previously published TCR beta repertoires from hundreds of donors and added high-resolution HLA genotyping. The study used immunosequencing to profile the T cell repertoires of 670 or so subjects and linked those repertoires to cytomegalovirus serostatus. Among about 370 genotyped donors of the cohort, an average of around 250,000 unique TCR beta nucleotide sequences was sequenced per donor, of which 15% to 20% were non-productive. To predict cytomegalovirus infection status, the study brought together high-throughput TCR immunosequencing, statistical association of individual TCRs with disease status, and machine learning. A separate validation cohort of roughly 110 different subjects was used in addition to the roughly 620-subject first cohort. Several DR-DQ haplotypes were handled as single units for association and clustering because linkage in the cohort was strong. In a later genetic analysis, genome-wide SNP genotypes for about three fifths of the roughly 670 donors were used, and that subset was treated as a discovery cohort. HLA typing included class I and class II loci at four-digit resolution. The genetic ancestry cluster associated with self-reported Caucasian donors included over 65% of the roughly 380 genotyped donors. An earlier analysis of about 600 of the donors used high-throughput TCR beta sequencing to judge whether each TCR beta V gene segment behaved as functional or pseudogenic. In the later analysis, no new phenotypic data were used to find candidate immune exposures; instead, reliance was placed on TCR beta sequences and their occurrence across donors. The study was designed to test whether signatures of past pathogen exposure could be identified by cataloging public T cell receptors. Typing coverage varied by locus: roughly 629-640 donors for A, B, C, DRB1 and DQB1; approximately 520 for DQA1; around 610 for DPA1; 450 to 480 for DPB1. An early release covering 550 to 650 HLA-typed donors comprised 250 to 350 gigabases of sequencing data and 85 million to 100 million unique TCR sequences.

The cohort was made up of under 800 healthy bone marrow donors. At the time of sampling, all cohort members were nominally healthy, though unrecorded immune exposures were likely present. The donor was CMV seropositive and belonged to the group of 270 or so seropositive cohort members. A peripheral blood sample was provided by each donor, and peripheral blood mononuclear cells were used for TCR beta sequencing. The Qiagen DNeasy Blood Extraction Kit was used to extract genomic DNA from the blood cell samples. The library came from the immunoSEQ multiplex PCR assay. For the multiplex PCR, a mixture combining 60 forward primers for TCR Vbeta segments and 13 reverse primers for TCR Jbeta segments was used. The CDR3 region of rearranged TCR beta genes was amplified from genomic DNA with a multiplex PCR assay. Amplified TCR beta libraries were sequenced as 87-base-pair reads on the Illumina HiSeq System. The original methods were these. A later analysis counted about 82 million unique TCR beta chains across the roughly 700 repertoires, and some 11 million of these chains were shared by at least two donors. To remove PCR and sequencing errors, raw reads were error-corrected and collapsed into unique sequences using a nearest-neighbor algorithm that merged closely related sequences. V, D and J gene segments were assigned by aligning CDR3 sequences to IMGT reference sequences. For a sequence to be retained, a match of at least six nucleotides was required to both a V gene segment and a J gene segment. Rearrangements were classified as productive when the CDR3 lacked stop codons and remained in frame with V and J, and all other rearrangements were classified as non-productive. Following IMGT convention, CDR3 was defined as the stretch from the second conserved V-encoded cysteine up to the conserved J-encoded phenylalanine. The earlier analysis of about 640 of the donors excluded any sequence lacking an unambiguous match to a single V gene segment. An earlier analysis of a few hundred of the donors called V segments functional above 56.7% productive rearrangements and segregating when the between-donor standard deviation exceeded 5%. A statistical classification framework was built to diagnose cytomegalovirus status from the catalog of TCR beta chain sequences. A later analysis assigned V and J genes by comparing TCR nucleotide sequences with IMGT/GENE-DB human TR gene sequences. Using the TCRdist pipeline, a later analysis assigned CDR3 sequences along with most-parsimonious VDJ recombination scenarios. In a later analysis, each TCR beta chain was defined by its CDR3 amino acid sequence together with its V-gene family, and reads without a unique V-gene family were excluded. A later analysis removed several hundred highly shared, low-generation-probability nucleotide sequences to deal with suspected cross-contamination and a sequencing artifact. A later analysis calculated a clonal expansion index for each public chain from normalized within-repertoire ranks of inferred template counts. In a later analysis, generation probabilities were computed using a VDJ recombination model fitted to out-of-frame rearrangements, and the results were checked against IGoR. In a later analysis, hypergeometric tests were used to score TCR-TCR, TCR-HLA and TCR-CMV co-occurrence, with a repertoire-size bias correction applied to TCR pairs. False discovery rates were estimated in a later analysis by permuting HLA or CMV assignments 20 times. In a later analysis, co-occurring TCRs were grouped using DBSCAN, and TCRdist sequence similarity was added for clustering within HLA-allele-positive subsets. Co-occurrence clustering excluded repertoires with fewer than 30,000 or more than 120,000 public chains, plus five with anomalous nucleotide sharing. TCRdb carries this immuneACCESS record with in-frame sequences only. Its versions omit some clonotypes, under half of them owing to an unresolved V gene in the studies checked, with the rest unexplained. The V and J calls and clone size are taken from that table; D and trimming were inferred from the DNA. Across this sample there are about 110,000 clones, with about 81% seen only once. Of the sample, 2.5% to 3.5% is held by the ten largest clones.

Beyond this particular receptor, the publication reports: Strong co-occurrence of HLA alleles, especially DR and DQ, made assigning TCR associations to individual alleles difficult. CMV serostatus was the only immune exposure information available for the cohort. The sequencing pipeline was judged likely to have produced a cluster of highly shared sequence variants as a technical artifact. In the study, approximately 160 TCR beta chains were listed as associated with cytomegalovirus. Most CMV-associated TCR beta chains appeared to be HLA-restricted in a later analysis, and the HLA associations seemed to be driven largely by CMV exposure. A further reported finding was that TCR beta sequences accurately predicted the HLA-A and HLA-B alleles for most subjects in the first cohort. In both the original and validation cohorts, the classifier was reported to diagnose cytomegalovirus status with high specificity and sensitivity. The authors suggested that the approach could potentially be extended to other disease states and immunological phenotypes. Correlated functional status among segregating V segments might reflect linkage disequilibrium, but an unknown experimental factor could not be ruled out. A later genetic analysis associated a missense DCLRE1C variant with V-gene and J-gene trimming of TCR beta chains, and an independent cohort replicated the association. Across donors, most TCR sequences were observed very rarely, whereas some public TCRs were present in many individuals. Sequencing depth was assumed to be roughly uniform across donors in the presence/absence analyses, though that assumption may not hold. A later analysis found that HLA-associated TCR beta chains were more clonally expanded and had lower generation probabilities than equally common non-associated chains. Broadly in line with IMGT annotations, most TCR beta V segments showed up in productive rearrangements about 90% or about 30% of the time in an earlier analysis of roughly 590 of the donors. The cohort was sequenced for TCR beta chains only, and without alpha or paired-chain data the features that could be detected were limited. At a false discovery rate of 0.05, a later analysis linked approximately 18,000 TCR beta sequences to specific HLA alleles. Because some donors lacked HLA typing at each locus, the association tests relied only on the typed subset. In a later genetic analysis, fewer N-insertions in productive TCRs were reported among donors in an Asian-associated ancestry cluster than the roughly 670-donor mean. Because counts were too low, approximately 18 rarely observed V segments, including chromosome 9 orphons, were excluded from the earlier analysis of under 650 of the donors. A few of the identified cytomegalovirus-associated TCR beta chains were confirmed in vitro to be specific for cytomegalovirus antigens. In a later analysis, several top co-occurrence clusters were reported to appear linked to parvovirus B19, influenza, CMV and Epstein-Barr virus. In a later analysis, the rate of TCR association differed among HLA loci, with DRB1 alleles having the most associated TCRs and HLA-C alleles having the fewest. Some IMGT-functional V segments, including TRBV6-2 and TRBV6-3, could not be distinguished by the 87-base-pair reads and were therefore excluded.

The CDR3, cysteine through phenylalanine, is 15 amino acids long. Only the CDR3 part of the read is kept: 45 bases, read in frame from the first base. Trimming accounts for 5 bases at V and 5 bases at J, while the number of junction bases matched to no gene is 11. The germline V gene (reference sequence) specifies LNHDA as CDR1 and SQIVND as CDR2. Concerning this clone: Its antigen has not been determined. No base quality information exists; no much larger clone differs at one position.

The TCR comes from a male donor in good health and CMV-seropositive. This receptor chain uses TRBV19 and TRBJ1-1; TRBD1 lines up with 7 middle nucleotides. Material for sequencing was PBMCs. This receptor has the CDR3 CASSDHQGGWTEAFF. The DNA sequence is TGTGCCAGTAGTGATCATCAGGGGGGCTGGACTGAAGCTTTCTTT.